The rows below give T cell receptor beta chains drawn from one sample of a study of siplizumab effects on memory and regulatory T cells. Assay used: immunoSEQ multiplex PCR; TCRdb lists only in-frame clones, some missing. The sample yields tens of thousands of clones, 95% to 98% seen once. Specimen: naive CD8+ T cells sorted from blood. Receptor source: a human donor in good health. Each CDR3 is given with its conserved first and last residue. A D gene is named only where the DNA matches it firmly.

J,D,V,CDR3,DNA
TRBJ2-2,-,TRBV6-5,CASSRSAVGELFF,TGTGCCAGCAGCCGTTCGGCGGTCGGGGAGCTGTTTTTT
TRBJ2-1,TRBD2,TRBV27,CASSFRGLAGVLEQFF,TGTGCCAGCAGTTTTAGGGGACTAGCGGGAGTCTTGGAGCAGTTCTTC
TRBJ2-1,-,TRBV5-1,CASSLVRSYNEQFF,TGCGCCAGCAGCTTGGTGCGTTCCTACAATGAGCAGTTCTTC
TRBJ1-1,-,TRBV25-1,CASTVNTEAFF,TGTGCCAGCACGGTTAACACTGAAGCTTTCTTT
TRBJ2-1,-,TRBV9,CASSVGGNGYNEQFF,TGTGCCAGCAGCGTAGGCGGGAATGGTTACAATGAGCAGTTCTTC
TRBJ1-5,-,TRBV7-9,CASSARGDYNQPQHF,TGTGCCAGCAGCGCCCGGGGGGACTACAATCAGCCCCAGCATTTT
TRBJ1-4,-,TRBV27,CASSLYGTNEKLFF,TGTGCCAGCAGTTTGTACGGAACTAATGAAAAACTGTTTTTT
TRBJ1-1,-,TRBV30,CAWSRVRALRTEAFF,TGTGCCTGGAGTCGGGTGAGGGCCTTGCGCACTGAAGCTTTCTTT
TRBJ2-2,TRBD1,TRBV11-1,CASRGQGAITENTGELFF,TGTGCCAGCAGGGGACAGGGGGCGATTACCGAGAACACCGGGGAGCTGTTTTTT
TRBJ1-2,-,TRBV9,CASSGVIYGYTF,TGTGCCAGCAGCGGCGTCATCTATGGCTACACCTTC